Listed here are 3 T cell receptor beta chains from one sample, sequenced in a study of control samples from healthy donors and cancer patients. This table comes from immunoSEQ multiplex PCR, and its TCRdb copy is limited to in-frame clones, with some not included. The profile shows roughly 450,000 clones, approximately 90% of them singletons. Material: PBMCs. Source of these receptors: a man between 35 and 55 years old with head and neck cancer.

The chain is built from TRBV7-8 and TRBJ1-2, with 7 bases matching TRBD1. Germline CDR1 SGHVS, CDR2 FQNEAQ. This CDR3 contains 18 residues. V dropped 4 bases and J dropped 3; count of bases not matched to a gene: 17. The CDR3, as DNA: TGTGCCAGCAGCTCCCAGGGGGTTTCCTATCCCTCGCACTATGGCTACACCTTC. It specifies CASSSQGVSYPSHYGYTF.

For this clone: The DNA is omitted, as the CDR3 cannot be located on it reliably, and the CDR3 follows TCRdb's listing. This rearrangement joins TRBV14 to TRBJ2-2. The CDR3 is 16 amino acids in total, end residues counted. Looked up from germline, CDR1 is SGHDN and CDR2 is FVKESK. CDR3 loop: CASSRMGLFFGGELFF.

The V call is TRBV5-1, the J call TRBJ2-1; TRBD2 agrees at 11 bases. Germline lookup yields CDR1 SGHRS and CDR2 YFSETQ. The CDR3 has 15 amino acids. With V trimmed by 0 bases and J by 7 bases, 3 bases remained unmatched. Here the CDR3 reads CASSLAGLAVNEQFF. For the CDR3, the DNA is TGCGCCAGCAGCTTGGCGGGACTAGCGGTGAATGAGCAGTTCTTC.